A selection of T cell receptor beta chains follows, all from one sample in a study of blood T cell repertoires in COVID-19. Repertoires were generated with immunoSEQ multiplex PCR, while TCRdb's copy carries only in-frame clones and drops some. The table shows 65,000 to 90,000 clones, with roughly 90% occurring only once. Material: peripheral blood. Receptors originate from a human donor in a cohort sampled during active COVID-19. Each CDR3 is given with its conserved first and last residue. D genes are given only for firm matches.

TRBV10-3	TRBJ2-7	TRBD1	CAISGTGLAYEQYF	TGTGCCATCAGTGGGACAGGGCTGGCCTACGAGCAGTACTTC
TRBV24-1	TRBJ1-5	-	CATESHSNQPQHF	TGTGCCACCGAGTCCCATAGCAATCAGCCCCAGCATTTT
TRBV27	TRBJ2-1	TRBD2	CASSSPSGGYNEQFF	TGTGCCAGCAGTTCCCCTAGCGGGGGATACAATGAGCAGTTCTTC
TRBV6-5	TRBJ2-7	TRBD2	CATRLARSYEQYF	TGTGCCACAAGACTAGCTCGGTCCTACGAGCAGTACTTC
TRBV29-1	TRBJ2-1	-	CSVEPLYNEQFF	TGCAGCGTTGAACCCCTATACAATGAGCAGTTCTTC
TRBV5-1	TRBJ1-2	-	CASSRDREGYTF	TGCGCCAGCAGTAGAGACAGAGAGGGCTACACCTTC
TRBV28	TRBJ2-1	TRBD1	CASIPTGQGAYNEQFF	TGTGCCAGCATTCCCACGGGACAGGGAGCCTACAATGAGCAGTTCTTC
TRBV19	TRBJ2-4	-	CASSIPQGEHIQYF	TGTGCCAGTAGTATCCCACAGGGAGAGCACATTCAGTACTTC
TRBV7-9	TRBJ2-3	TRBD2	CASSRTSGSTDTQYF	TGTGCCAGCAGCCGGACTAGCGGGTCCACAGATACGCAGTATTTT
TRBV7-8	TRBJ2-1	-	CASSLDRARNEQFF	TGTGCCAGCAGCTTAGACAGGGCGAGGAATGAGCAGTTCTTC
TRBV7-9	TRBJ1-3	-	CASRPGGLNTIYF	TGTGCCAGCAGGCCTGGAGGGCTAAACACCATATATTTT
TRBV6-6	TRBJ2-1	TRBD2	CASSPSGEAYNEQFF	TGTGCCAGCAGCCCTAGCGGGGAGGCCTACAATGAGCAGTTCTTC
TRBV7-8	TRBJ1-2	TRBD1	CASSFTGGDGYTF	TGTGCCAGCAGCTTTACAGGGGGGGATGGCTACACCTTC
TRBV5-1	TRBJ2-5	TRBD2	CASSLGSSGEETQYF	TGCGCCAGCAGCTTGGGGTCTAGCGGGGAAGAGACCCAGTACTTC
TRBV2	TRBJ2-5	-	CASTGWGVQETQYF	TGTGCCAGCACCGGTTGGGGGGTCCAAGAGACCCAGTACTTC